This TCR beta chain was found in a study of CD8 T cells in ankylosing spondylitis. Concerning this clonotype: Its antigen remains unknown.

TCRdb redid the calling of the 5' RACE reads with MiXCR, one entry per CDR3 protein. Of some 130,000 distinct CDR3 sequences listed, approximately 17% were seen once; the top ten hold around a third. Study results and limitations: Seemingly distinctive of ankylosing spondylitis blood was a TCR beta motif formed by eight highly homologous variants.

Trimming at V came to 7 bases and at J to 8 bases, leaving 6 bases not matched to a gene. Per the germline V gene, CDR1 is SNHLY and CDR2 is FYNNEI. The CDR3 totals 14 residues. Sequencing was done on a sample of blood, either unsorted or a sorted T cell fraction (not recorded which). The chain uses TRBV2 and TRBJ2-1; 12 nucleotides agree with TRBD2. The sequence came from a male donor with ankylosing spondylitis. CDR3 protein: CASTSGRALDEQFF. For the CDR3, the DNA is TGTGCCAGCACTAGCGGGAGGGCCTTGGATGAGCAGTTCTTC.